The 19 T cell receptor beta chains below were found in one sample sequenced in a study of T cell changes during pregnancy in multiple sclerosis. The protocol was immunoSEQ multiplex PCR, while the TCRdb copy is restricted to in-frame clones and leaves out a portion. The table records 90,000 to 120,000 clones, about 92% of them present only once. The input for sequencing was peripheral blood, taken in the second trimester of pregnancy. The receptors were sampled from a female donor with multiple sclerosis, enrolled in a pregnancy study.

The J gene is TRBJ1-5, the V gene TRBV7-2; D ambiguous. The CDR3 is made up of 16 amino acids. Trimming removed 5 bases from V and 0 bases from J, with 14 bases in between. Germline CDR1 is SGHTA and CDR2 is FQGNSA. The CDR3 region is CASSSGIRGSNQPQHF. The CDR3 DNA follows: TGTGCCAGCAGCAGCGGTATACGGGGTAGCAATCAGCCCCAGCATTTT.

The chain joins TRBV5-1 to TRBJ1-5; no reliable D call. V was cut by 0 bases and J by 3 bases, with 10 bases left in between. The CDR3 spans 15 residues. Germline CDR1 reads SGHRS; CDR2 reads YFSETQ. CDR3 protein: CASSLGAGINQPQHF. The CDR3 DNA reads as TGCGCCAGCAGCTTGGGGGCAGGAATCAATCAGCCCCAGCATTTT.

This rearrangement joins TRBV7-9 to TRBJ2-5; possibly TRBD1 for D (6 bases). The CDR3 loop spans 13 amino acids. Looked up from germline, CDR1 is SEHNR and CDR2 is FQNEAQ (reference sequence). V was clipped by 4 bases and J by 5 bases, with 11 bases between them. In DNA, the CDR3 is TGTGCCAGCAGCTCAGGGGTTTTGGAGACCCAGTACTTC. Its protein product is CASSSGVLETQYF. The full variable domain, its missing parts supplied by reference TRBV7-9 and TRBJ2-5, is DTGVSQNPRHKITKRGQNVTFRCDPISEHNRLYWYRQTLGQGPEFLTYFQNEAQLEKSRLLSDRFSAERPKGSFSTLEIQRTEQGDSAMYLCASSSGVLETQYFGPGTRLLVL.

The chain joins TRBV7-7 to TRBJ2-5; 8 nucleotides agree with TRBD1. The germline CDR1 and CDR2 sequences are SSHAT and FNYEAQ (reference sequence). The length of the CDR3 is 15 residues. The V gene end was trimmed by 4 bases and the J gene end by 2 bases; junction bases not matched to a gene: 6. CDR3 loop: CASSSNGQGQETQYF. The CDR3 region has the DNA TGTGCCAGCAGCTCTAATGGACAGGGACAAGAGACCCAGTACTTC.

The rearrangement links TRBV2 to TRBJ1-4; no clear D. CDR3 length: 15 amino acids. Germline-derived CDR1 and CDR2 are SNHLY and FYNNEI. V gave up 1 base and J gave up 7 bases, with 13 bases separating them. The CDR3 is CASSEGGRNGEKLFF. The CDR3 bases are TGTGCCAGCAGTGAAGGAGGGAGGAACGGTGAAAAACTGTTTTTT.

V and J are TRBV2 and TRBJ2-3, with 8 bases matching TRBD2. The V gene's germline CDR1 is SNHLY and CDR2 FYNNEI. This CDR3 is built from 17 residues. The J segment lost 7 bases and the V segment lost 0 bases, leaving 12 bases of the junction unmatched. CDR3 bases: TGTGCCAGCAGTGAAGCGGCCGGGAGGGACCCCCTCAATACGCAGTATTTT. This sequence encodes CASSEAAGRDPLNTQYF.

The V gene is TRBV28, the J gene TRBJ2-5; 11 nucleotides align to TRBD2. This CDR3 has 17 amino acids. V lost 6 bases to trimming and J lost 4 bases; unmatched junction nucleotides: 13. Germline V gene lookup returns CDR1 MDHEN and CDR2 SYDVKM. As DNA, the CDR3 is TGTGCCAGCAGCCATGGCCTACTAGCGGGAGTGTCAGAGACCCAGTACTTC. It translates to CASSHGLLAGVSETQYF.

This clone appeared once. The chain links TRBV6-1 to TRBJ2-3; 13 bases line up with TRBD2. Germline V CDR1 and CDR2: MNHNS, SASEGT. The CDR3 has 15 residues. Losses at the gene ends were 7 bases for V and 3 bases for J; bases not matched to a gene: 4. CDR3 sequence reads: CASTPTSGRTDTQYF. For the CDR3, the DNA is TGTGCCAGCACCCCGACTAGCGGGAGGACAGATACGCAGTATTTT.

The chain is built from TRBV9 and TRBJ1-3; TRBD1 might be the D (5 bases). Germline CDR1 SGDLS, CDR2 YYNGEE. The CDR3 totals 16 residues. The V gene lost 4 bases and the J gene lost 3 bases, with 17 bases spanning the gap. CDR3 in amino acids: CASSSRPSGYGNTIYF. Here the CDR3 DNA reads TGTGCCAGCAGCTCGCGGCCGTCAGGGTATGGAAACACCATATATTTT. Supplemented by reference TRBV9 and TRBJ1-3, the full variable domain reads DSGVTQTPKHLITATGQRVTLRCSPRSGDLSVYWYQQSLDQGLQFLIQYYNGEERAKGNILERFSAQQFPDLHSELNLSSLELGDSALYFCASSSRPSGYGNTIYFGEGSWLTVV.

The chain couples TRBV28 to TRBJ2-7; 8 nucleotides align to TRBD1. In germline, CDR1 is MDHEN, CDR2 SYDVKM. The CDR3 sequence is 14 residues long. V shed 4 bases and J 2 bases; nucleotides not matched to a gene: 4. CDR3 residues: CASSSGQGPYEQYF. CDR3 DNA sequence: TGTGCCAGCAGTTCCGGACAGGGTCCCTACGAGCAGTACTTC.

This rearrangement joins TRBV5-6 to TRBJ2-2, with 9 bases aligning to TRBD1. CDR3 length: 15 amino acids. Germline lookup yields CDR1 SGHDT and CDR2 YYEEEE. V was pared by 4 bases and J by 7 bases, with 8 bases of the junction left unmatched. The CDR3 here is CASSLGTGLGGELFF. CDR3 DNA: TGTGCCAGCAGCCTCGGGACAGGGCTCGGCGGGGAGCTGTTTTTT.

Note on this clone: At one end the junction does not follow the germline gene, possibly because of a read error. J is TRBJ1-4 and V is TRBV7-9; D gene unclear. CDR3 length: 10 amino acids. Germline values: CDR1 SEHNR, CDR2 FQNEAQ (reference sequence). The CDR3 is CANSPGKTVF. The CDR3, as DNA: TGTGCCAACTCCCCAGGAAAAACTGTTTTT. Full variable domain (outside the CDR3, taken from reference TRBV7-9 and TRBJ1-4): DTGVSQNPRHKITKRGQNVTFRCDPISEHNRLYWYRQTLGQGPEFLTYFQNEAQLEKSRLLSDRFSAERPKGSFSTLEIQRTEQGDSAMYLCANSPGKTVFGSGTQLSVL.

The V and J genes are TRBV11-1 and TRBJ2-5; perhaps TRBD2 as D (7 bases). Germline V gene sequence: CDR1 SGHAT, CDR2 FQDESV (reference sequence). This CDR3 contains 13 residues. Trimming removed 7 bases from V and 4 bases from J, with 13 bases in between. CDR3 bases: TGTGCCAGCAACAATAGGGGGGGAGAGACCCAGTACTTC. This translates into CASNNRGGETQYF.

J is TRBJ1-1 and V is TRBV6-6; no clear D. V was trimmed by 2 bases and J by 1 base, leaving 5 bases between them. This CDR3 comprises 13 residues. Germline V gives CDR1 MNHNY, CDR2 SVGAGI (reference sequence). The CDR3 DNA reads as TGTGCCAGCAGTTACGATAGGAACACTGAAGCTTTCTTT. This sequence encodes CASSYDRNTEAFF.

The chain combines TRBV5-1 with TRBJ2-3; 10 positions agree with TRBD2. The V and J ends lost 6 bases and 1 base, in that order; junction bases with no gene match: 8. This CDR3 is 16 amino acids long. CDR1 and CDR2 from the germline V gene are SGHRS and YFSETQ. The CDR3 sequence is CASNQELAGGTDTQYF. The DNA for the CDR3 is TGCGCCAGCAATCAGGAGCTAGCGGGAGGCACAGATACGCAGTATTTT.

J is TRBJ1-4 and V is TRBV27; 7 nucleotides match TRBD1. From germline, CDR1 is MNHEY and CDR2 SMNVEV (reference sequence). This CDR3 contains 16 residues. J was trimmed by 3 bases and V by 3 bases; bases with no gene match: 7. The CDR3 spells CASSFGPGTANEKLFF. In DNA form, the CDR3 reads TGTGCCAGCAGTTTTGGGCCCGGGACAGCTAATGAAAAACTGTTTTTT.

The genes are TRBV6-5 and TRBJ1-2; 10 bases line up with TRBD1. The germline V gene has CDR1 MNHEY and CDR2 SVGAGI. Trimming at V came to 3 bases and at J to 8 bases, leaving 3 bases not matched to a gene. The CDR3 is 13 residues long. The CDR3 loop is CASSYDRGHGYTF. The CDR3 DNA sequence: TGTGCCAGCAGTTATGACAGGGGGCACGGCTACACCTTC.

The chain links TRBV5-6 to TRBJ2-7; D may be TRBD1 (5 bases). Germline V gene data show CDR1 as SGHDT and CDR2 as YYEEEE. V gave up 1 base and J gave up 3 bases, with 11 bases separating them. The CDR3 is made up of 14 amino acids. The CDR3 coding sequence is TGTGCCAGCAGCTTGAGGTCAGGGCTCTACGAGCAGTACTTC. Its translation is CASSLRSGLYEQYF.

The CDR3 coding sequence is TGCGCCAGCAGCTTCCAGGTAGCGGGCACAGATACGCAGTATTTT. The encoded protein is CASSFQVAGTDTQYF. V gene TRBV5-1 combines with J gene TRBJ2-3, with a possible D match to TRBD2 (6 bases). This CDR3 has 15 amino acids. Germline V gene sequence: CDR1 SGHRS, CDR2 YFSETQ. Trimming cost V 2 bases and J 1 base, with 11 bases left between them.